The 31 T cell receptor beta chains presented below share a single source sample, sequenced in a study of CD8+ T cells in alopecia areata. Stated treatment: oral pan-JAK inhibitor, 5-10 mg twice daily. Reverse transcribed after extraction, RNA yielded cDNA as the sequencing template. Some clones are missing from TCRdb's copy, which holds only in-frame ones; the method was immunoSEQ multiplex PCR. The repertoire holds more than 200,000 clones, with 50% to 75% as singletons. The input for sequencing was CD4+ T cells sorted from blood, taken at week 4, from a patient treated with tofacitinib. The receptor set was obtained from a human donor with alopecia areata.

The rearrangement joins TRBV6-5 to TRBJ1-2, with 7 positions matching TRBD1. Germline lookup yields CDR1 MNHEY and CDR2 SVGAGI. The V and J ends lost 4 bases and 6 bases, in that order; junction bases with no gene match: 5. This CDR3 has 13 amino acids. CDR3 amino acids: CASSSTGAHGYTF. In nucleotides, the CDR3 is TGTGCCAGCAGTTCTACAGGGGCCCATGGCTACACCTTC.

This chain links TRBV10-3 with TRBJ1-1, with TRBD1 matching 9 bases. Germline V CDR1 and CDR2: ENHRY, SYGVKD. This CDR3 is 15 amino acids long. With 6 bases clipped from V and 5 bases from J, the junction kept 10 bases outside the gene matches. The CDR3 reads CAISPGQGKATEAFF. In DNA form, the CDR3 reads TGTGCCATCAGCCCGGGACAGGGTAAAGCGACTGAAGCTTTCTTT.

The chain recombines TRBV4-3 with TRBJ2-3; TRBD2 aligns across 8 bases. In germline, CDR1 is LGHNA, CDR2 YSLEER. V lost 8 bases and J lost 6; bases outside the gene matches: 10. This CDR3 is built from 14 residues. The CDR3 DNA sequence: TGCGCCAGCGCCGGGGGGGGCCCGGGGGATACGCAGTATTTT. It translates to CASAGGGPGDTQYF.

This rearrangement joins TRBV25-1 to TRBJ2-7, with unresolved D. CDR3 length: 12 residues. Germline CDR1 MGHDK, CDR2 SYGVNS. Trimming took off 4 bases at V and 7 bases at J, with 11 bases between the two ends. For the CDR3, the DNA is TGTGCCAGCAGTGGGCGACCCTTGGAGCAGTACTTC. This translates into CASSGRPLEQYF.

This chain links TRBV18 with TRBJ1-2; a weak D match, TRBD1 (6 bases). V dropped 0 bases and J dropped 3 bases, with 11 bases sitting between them. Germline lookup yields CDR1 KGHSH and CDR2 LQKENI. The CDR3 runs to 15 residues. In DNA, the CDR3 is TGTGCCAGCTCACCACCGCAGGGGACCCACTATGGCTACACCTTC. This codes for CASSPPQGTHYGYTF.

V and J are TRBV7-9 and TRBJ2-3, with 7 bases that match TRBD2. Trimming cost V 5 bases and J 1 base; bases outside gene matches: 3. Germline CDR1 reads SEHNR; CDR2 reads FQNEAQ (reference sequence). The CDR3 length is 14 residues. The CDR3 loop reads CASSLAGGTDTQYF. The CDR3 DNA reads as TGTGCCAGCAGCCTCGCGGGGGGCACAGATACGCAGTATTTT.

The V call is TRBV7-2, the J call TRBJ2-5; no firm D call. The length of the CDR3 is 14 residues. Germline CDR1 reads SGHTA; CDR2 reads FQGNSA. V was shortened by 6 bases and J by 1 base, with 12 bases between the two germline ends. The CDR3, as DNA: TGTGCCAGCAGAAACGCCCCCGGCCAAGAGACCCAGTACTTC. Translated, it gives CASRNAPGQETQYF.

The rearrangement links TRBV27 to TRBJ1-6; 7 bases agree with TRBD1. V gave up 5 bases and J gave up 7 bases; unmatched junction bases: 8. This CDR3 is 15 amino acids long. The germline gives CDR1 MNHEY, CDR2 SMNVEV (reference sequence). In nucleotides, the CDR3 is TGTGCCAGCAGTCCAGACAGGGCTGGGAATTCACCCCTCCACTTT. Protein: CASSPDRAGNSPLHF.

This clone has more than one count but fewer than ten. The rearrangement uses TRBV6-1 and TRBJ1-5; TRBD1 agrees at 9 bases. This CDR3 contains 13 residues. V trimming: 10 bases; J trimming: 8 bases; junction bases outside the gene matches: 9. Germline V gives CDR1 MNHNS, CDR2 SASEGT. The CDR3 coding sequence is TGTGCCACCGGGGGGGACAGGGAGGAGCCCCAGCATTTT. Its translation is CATGGDREEPQHF.

DNA for the CDR3: TGTGCCTGGAGTTTAAGCACCGCTGAAGCTTTCTTT. Translating gives CAWSLSTAEAFF. The V and J genes are TRBV30 and TRBJ1-1; D gene ambiguous. Per the germline V gene, CDR1 is GTSNPN and CDR2 is SVGIG (reference sequence). The CDR3 totals 12 residues. With 2 bases removed from V and 6 bases from J, the gap between germline ends came to 10 bases.

The chain employs TRBV29-1 and TRBJ2-5; D call uncertain. Germline V lookup: CDR1 SQVTM, CDR2 ANQGSEA. Trimming removed 5 bases from V and 0 bases from J, with 13 bases in between. The CDR3 has 14 residues. The CDR3 protein is CSVLAPLNQETQYF. The CDR3, as DNA: TGCAGCGTTTTGGCCCCCCTGAACCAAGAGACCCAGTACTTC.

The chain joins TRBV18 to TRBJ2-6; D is undetermined. V was trimmed by 3 bases and J by 5 bases, leaving 2 bases between them. Germline CDR1 is KGHSH and CDR2 is LQKENI. The CDR3 totals 12 residues. The CDR3 coding sequence is TGTGCCAGCTCACCGAGGGCCAACGTCCTGACTTTC. It yields the protein CASSPRANVLTF.

This chain uses TRBV5-6 with TRBJ1-4, with TRBD1 matching over 8 bases. Looked up from germline, CDR1 is SGHDT and CDR2 is YYEEEE. The trim removed 1 base at V and 5 bases at J, leaving 13 bases unmatched. The CDR3 is made up of 18 amino acids. CDR3 protein: CASSLLRTGQWRNEKLFF. For the CDR3, the DNA is TGTGCCAGCAGCTTGCTGAGGACAGGGCAATGGAGGAATGAAAAACTGTTTTTT.

The chain recombines TRBV7-2 with TRBJ2-5; D is uncertain. The CDR3 loop spans 16 amino acids. The germline CDR1 and CDR2 sequences are SGHTA and FQGNSA. V was pared by 2 bases and J by 4 bases, with 17 bases between. CDR3 protein: CASSLFGTTVLETQYF. The CDR3 region has the DNA TGTGCCAGCAGCTTATTCGGAACCACCGTCTTAGAGACCCAGTACTTC. Drawing the rest from reference TRBV7-2 and TRBJ2-5, the complete variable domain is GAGVSQSPSNKVTEKGKDVELRCDPISGHTALYWYRQSLGQGLEFLIYFQGNSAPDKSGLPSDRFSAERTGGSVSTLTIQRTQQEDSAVYLCASSLFGTTVLETQYFGPGTRLLVL.

The CDR3 nucleotides read TGCGCCAGCAGCTTCGGGACGCAAGAGCAGTACTTC. This encodes CASSFGTQEQYF. The rearrangement joins TRBV5-1 to TRBJ2-5, with D tentatively TRBD1 or TRBD2 (5 bases each). V lost 2 bases to trimming and J lost 11 bases, with 13 bases between them. CDR3 length: 12 amino acids. Looked up from germline, CDR1 is SGHRS and CDR2 is YFSETQ.

This chain links TRBV5-1 with TRBJ2-5, with D possibly matching TRBD2 (6 bases). Trimming left V 8 bases short and J 2 bases short, with 13 bases between. The length of the CDR3 is 13 residues. Per the germline V gene, CDR1 is SGHRS and CDR2 is YFSETQ. CDR3 in amino acids: CASRDGLQETQYF. The CDR3 DNA reads TGCGCCAGTCGGGACGGACTACAAGAGACCCAGTACTTC. The variable domain in full, completed from reference TRBV5-1 and TRBJ2-5, reads KAGVTQTPRYLIKTRGQQVTLSCSPISGHRSVSWYQQTPGQGLQFLFEYFSETQRNKGNFPGRFSGRQFSNSRSEMNVSTLELGDSALYLCASRDGLQETQYFGPGTRLLVL.

This clone has more than one count but fewer than ten. This sequence joins TRBV6-6 and TRBJ1-2; 7 bases are shared with TRBD1. This CDR3 is 13 amino acids long. With V trimmed by 5 bases and J by 5 bases, 5 bases remained unmatched. Germline V CDR1 and CDR2: MNHNY, SVGAGI (reference sequence). The DNA of the CDR3 is TGTGCCAGCAGTAGGAACAGGGGTTATGGCTACACCTTC. This encodes CASSRNRGYGYTF.

DNA for the CDR3: TGTGCCAGCACCATCGGCTCGGGGAACACTGAAGCTTTCTTT. Protein product: CASTIGSGNTEAFF. The chain couples TRBV5-4 to TRBJ1-1; D unclear. V was pared by 6 bases and J by 1 base, with 13 bases between. This CDR3 spans 14 amino acids. Germline CDR1 SGHNT, CDR2 YYREEE (reference sequence).

V is TRBV30 and J is TRBJ2-4, with 7 nucleotides matching TRBD2. This CDR3 spans 14 amino acids. The junction had 5 bases not matched to a gene; V was cut back by 0 bases and J by 6 bases. Germline CDR1 is GTSNPN and CDR2 is SVGIG (reference sequence). The CDR3: CAWSVSGGRNIQYF. CDR3 nucleotides: TGTGCCTGGAGTGTATCGGGGGGACGAAACATTCAGTACTTC.

The chain couples TRBV29-1 to TRBJ2-5, with D perhaps given as TRBD1 or TRBD2 (5 bases each). CDR1 and CDR2 from the germline V gene are SQVTM and ANQGSEA. This CDR3 comprises 12 residues. Trimming removed 6 bases at V and 5 bases at J, with 13 bases between. The CDR3 loop is CSVGAWGETQYF. The CDR3 bases are TGCAGCGTGGGTGCATGGGGGGAGACCCAGTACTTC.

The genes are TRBV14 and TRBJ2-7; a possible D gene is TRBD2 (5 bases). CDR1 and CDR2 from the germline V gene are SGHDN and FVKESK. Deletions cut 4 bases from V and 3 bases from J, with 19 bases between. CDR3 size: 16 residues. Here the CDR3 reads CASSRLARVFGYEQYF. DNA of the CDR3: TGTGCCAGCAGCCGCCTAGCAAGGGTTTTCGGCTACGAGCAGTACTTC.

The chain links TRBV11-2 to TRBJ2-1; the D call may be TRBD1 or TRBD2 (5 bases each). Per the germline V gene, CDR1 is SGHAT and CDR2 is FQNNGV. Trimming took off 3 bases at V and 9 bases at J, with 9 bases between the two ends. This CDR3 is built from 12 residues. The CDR3 DNA follows: TGTGCCAGCAGCTTTTTCGGGGCTGAGCAGTTCTTC. It is translated as CASSFFGAEQFF.

The V call is TRBV5-6, the J call TRBJ2-7; D gene unclear. Between the trimmed V and J ends, which lost 2 bases and 3 bases, there was a span of 9 bases. Germline CDR1 SGHDT, CDR2 YYEEEE. The CDR3 runs 13 residues. The CDR3 sequence is CASSLRFNYEQYF. The CDR3 DNA follows: TGTGCCAGCAGCTTAAGATTCAACTACGAGCAGTACTTC.

The chain has TRBV15 and TRBJ2-2, with D hard to call. This CDR3 region has 16 residues. Germline CDR1 and CDR2: LNHNV and YYDKDF (reference sequence). V was pared by 3 bases and J by 3 bases, with 14 bases between. In DNA, the CDR3 is TGTGCCACCAGCAGCGTGAGCAGAAAATACACCGGGGAGCTGTTTTTT. It codes for CATSSVSRKYTGELFF.

This clone has just a few counts. The chain uses TRBV29-1 and TRBJ2-3; D not resolved. The ends were cut back, 3 bases at V and 6 bases at J, with 16 bases in the middle. Germline CDR1 SQVTM, CDR2 ANQGSEA. The CDR3 covers 14 residues. The CDR3 sequence is CSVDVSHPADTQYF. Here the CDR3 DNA reads TGCAGCGTTGACGTCAGCCACCCAGCTGATACGCAGTATTTT.

About this clone: The same CDR3 arises from other DNA sequences in this sample as well. The J gene is TRBJ2-1, the V gene TRBV7-9, with D possibly matching TRBD2 (5 bases). Trimming stripped 5 bases from V and 0 bases from J, with 11 bases between. Germline loops: CDR1 SEHNR, CDR2 FQNEAQ (reference sequence). There are 15 residues in the CDR3. The chain's CDR3 is CASSPRGSSYNEQFF. DNA for the CDR3: TGTGCCAGCAGCCCACGGGGAAGCTCCTACAATGAGCAGTTCTTC. Full variable domain (remainder filled in from reference TRBV7-9 and TRBJ2-1): DTGVSQNPRHKITKRGQNVTFRCDPISEHNRLYWYRQTLGQGPEFLTYFQNEAQLEKSRLLSDRFSAERPKGSFSTLEIQRTEQGDSAMYLCASSPRGSSYNEQFFGPGTRLTVL.

The chain employs TRBV29-1 and TRBJ2-6; 9 bases fit TRBD1. Germline trimming cut 4 bases from V and 0 bases from J; bases unmatched to any gene: 4. This CDR3 comprises 16 residues. The germline CDR1 and CDR2 sequences are SQVTM and ANQGSEA. The CDR3 bases are TGCAGCGTTGTTACAGGGGGCGGCTCTGGGGCCAACGTCCTGACTTTC. The encoded protein is CSVVTGGGSGANVLTF.

The rearrangement links TRBV2 to TRBJ1-2; D not resolved. Per the germline V gene, CDR1 is SNHLY and CDR2 is FYNNEI. This CDR3 region has 15 residues. Trimming cost V 3 bases and J 4 bases, with 15 bases left between them. CDR3 residues: CASSENAVGGYGYTF. CDR3 DNA: TGTGCCAGCAGTGAGAATGCGGTGGGAGGCTATGGCTACACCTTC.

The rearrangement uses TRBV4-2 and TRBJ2-2; no firm D call. The CDR3 is 12 amino acids. The germline V and J ends were trimmed by 4 bases and 7 bases, with 7 bases remaining between them. CDR1 and CDR2 (germline): LGHNA, YNFKEQ. The chain's CDR3 is CASSLLGGELFF. The CDR3 bases are TGTGCCAGCAGCCTCTTAGGCGGGGAGCTGTTTTTT.

The CDR3 is CASRRGQETQYF. Here the CDR3 DNA reads TGTGCCAGCAGGAGGGGCCAAGAGACCCAGTACTTC. This sequence joins TRBV14 and TRBJ2-5; D tentatively reads TRBD1 or TRBD2 (5 bases each). Looked up from germline, CDR1 is SGHDN and CDR2 is FVKESK. The length of the CDR3 is 12 residues. With 6 bases removed from V and 1 base from J, the gap between germline ends came to 6 bases.

This chain connects TRBV2 to TRBJ1-6; 9 bases are a match to TRBD1. J was trimmed by 5 bases and V by 9 bases; bases with no gene match: 5. This CDR3 spans 14 amino acids. Germline-derived CDR1 and CDR2 are SNHLY and FYNNEI. CDR3 sequence reads: CARGTGTDNSPLHF. The DNA for the CDR3 is TGTGCCAGGGGGACAGGGACAGATAATTCACCCCTCCACTTT.